This T cell receptor beta chain is from a study of blood T cell repertoires in COVID-19. At the level of the study: COVID-19 samples from acute and convalescent phases originated in the United States, Italy and Spain.

Participants were aged 18 to 89 years from 20 to 30 US areas. This table comes from immunoSEQ multiplex PCR, and its TCRdb copy is limited to in-frame clones, with some not included. Of some 360,000 clones listed, 85% to 90% are singletons. V lost 5 bases to trimming and J lost 4 bases; unmatched junction nucleotides: 4. Germline V lookup: CDR1 SEHNR, CDR2 FQNEAQ (reference sequence). This CDR3 is built from 15 residues. This TCR was recovered from a woman between 25 and 40 years old who had been exposed to COVID-19. The chain combines TRBV7-9 with TRBJ2-1, with TRBD2 matching over 11 bases. Sequencing was performed on PBMCs or T cells enriched from blood (not recorded which). Here the CDR3 reads CASSAGTSGYNEQFF. Here the CDR3 DNA reads TGTGCCAGCAGCGCCGGGACTAGCGGTTACAATGAGCAGTTCTTC.